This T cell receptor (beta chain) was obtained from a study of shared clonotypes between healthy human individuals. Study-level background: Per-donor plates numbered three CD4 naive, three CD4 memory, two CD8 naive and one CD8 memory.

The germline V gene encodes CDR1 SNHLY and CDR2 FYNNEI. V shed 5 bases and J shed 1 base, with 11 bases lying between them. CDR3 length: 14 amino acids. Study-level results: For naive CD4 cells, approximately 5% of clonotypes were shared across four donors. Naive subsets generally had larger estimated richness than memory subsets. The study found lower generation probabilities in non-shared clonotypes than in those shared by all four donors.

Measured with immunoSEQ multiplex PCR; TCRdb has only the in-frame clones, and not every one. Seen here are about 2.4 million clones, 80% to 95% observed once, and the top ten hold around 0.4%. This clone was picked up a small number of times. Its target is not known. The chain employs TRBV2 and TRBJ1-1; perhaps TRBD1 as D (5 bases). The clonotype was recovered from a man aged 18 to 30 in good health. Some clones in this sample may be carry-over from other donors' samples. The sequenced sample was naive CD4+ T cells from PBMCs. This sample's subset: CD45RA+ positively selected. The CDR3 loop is CASSSTATNTEAFF. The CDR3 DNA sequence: TGTGCCAGCAGTTCGACAGCCACGAACACTGAAGCTTTCTTT. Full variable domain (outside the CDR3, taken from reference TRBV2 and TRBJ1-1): EPEVTQTPSHQVTQMGQEVILRCVPISNHLYFYWYRQILGQKVEFLVSFYNNEISEKSEIFDDQFSVERPDGSNFTLKIRSTKLEDSAMYFCASSSTATNTEAFFGQGTRLTVV.